This T cell receptor (beta chain) came from a study of human T cells and chemical hapten exposure. Study-wide findings and caveats: Significantly more large CDR3 similarity clusters were formed by expanded TCRs than by controls.

This clonotype was counted between two and nine times. Its antigen is currently unknown. This CDR3 spans 16 amino acids. The germline V gene has CDR1 SGHTA and CDR2 FQGTGA. Trimming left V 6 bases short and J 0 bases short, with 17 bases between. TCRdb redid the calling of the RACE reads with MiXCR, one entry per CDR3 protein. The repertoire holds more than 85,000 distinct CDR3 sequences, under 40% seen once, with roughly 2.5% in the top ten. The time point denotes: patch test 3, about 24 weeks after DPC sensitization. The treatment: therapeutic diphenylcyclopropenone sensitization with weekly scalp DPC.

The specimen was whole blood, collected in connection with sensitization to the hapten diphenylcyclopropenone (DPC). The clonotype was recovered from a man aged 35 to 55 with alopecia areata. Some clones in this sample may be carry-over from other donors' samples. The genes are TRBV7-3 and TRBJ1-1; unclear D gene. Here the CDR3 DNA reads TGTGCCAGCAGGCAATGGGGAGGGAACATGAACACTGAAGCTTTCTTT. Amino acids: CASRQWGGNMNTEAFF.